These 30 T cell receptor beta chains share one sample of origin, sequenced in a study of T-cell reconstitution after alpha-beta-depleted transplantation in children. Unique molecular identifiers were incorporated into the prepared TCRbeta library. TCRdb re-derived calls from the PCR reads in MiXCR, one entry per CDR3 protein. The sample carries 550,000 to 800,000 distinct CDR3 sequences, around 14% recorded once. This specimen consisted of PBMCs, obtained before TCRalphabeta/CD19-depleted stem cell transplant. These receptors were taken from a girl aged 2 to 9 with congenital amegakaryocytic thrombocytopenia, due to receive a stem cell transplant.

The chain couples TRBV20-1 to TRBJ2-7; TRBD2 agrees at 11 bases. CDR1 and CDR2 (germline): DFQATT, SNEGSKA (reference sequence). Germline trimming cut 0 bases from V and 3 bases from J; bases unmatched to any gene: 4. The CDR3 runs to 15 residues. CDR3 sequence: CSARDLAGGLYEQYF. As DNA, the CDR3 is TGCAGTGCTAGAGATCTAGCGGGAGGCCTCTACGAGCAGTACTTC.

V and J are TRBV18 and TRBJ2-5; unclear D gene. Per the germline V gene, CDR1 is KGHSH and CDR2 is LQKENI. This CDR3 is 16 amino acids long. V was cut by 3 bases and J by 2 bases, with 16 bases left in between. CDR3 region: CASSPAPHIPQETQYF. CDR3 DNA sequence: TGTGCCAGCTCACCGGCCCCCCATATCCCGCAAGAGACCCAGTACTTC.

The chain employs TRBV5-1 and TRBJ2-7; tentatively, D is TRBD1 (6 bases). Germline CDR1 reads SGHRS; CDR2 reads YFSETQ. V lost 2 bases, J lost 6 bases, and 15 bases lay in between. This CDR3 has 14 residues. CDR3 nucleotides: TGCGCCAGCAGCTTCAGGGGAACGGCTGGCGAGCAGTACTTC. It yields the protein CASSFRGTAGEQYF. The whole variable domain, filled in from reference TRBV5-1 and TRBJ2-7, reads KAGVTQTPRYLIKTRGQQVTLSCSPISGHRSVSWYQQTPGQGLQFLFEYFSETQRNKGNFPGRFSGRQFSNSRSEMNVSTLELGDSALYLCASSFRGTAGEQYFGPGTRLTVT.

This clonotype has a count of ten or more. The CDR3 loop reads CAISEALAEITSTDTQYF. The CDR3 region has the DNA TGTGCCATCAGTGAGGCGCTAGCGGAAATAACTAGCACAGATACGCAGTATTTT. V and J are TRBV10-3 and TRBJ2-3; 7 bases are shared with TRBD2. The CDR3 runs to 18 residues. V was clipped by 2 bases and J by 0 bases; unmatched bases: 11. CDR1 is ENHRY, CDR2 SYGVKD, per germline.

The chain employs TRBV12-3 or TRBV12-4 and TRBJ1-1, with TRBD1 matching over 8 bases. The CDR3 spans 14 residues. V shed 5 bases, J shed 8 bases, and the junction held 10 bases outside the gene matches. CDR3 coding DNA: TGTGCCAGCAGTCTAACAGGACAGGGTGGCGAAGCTTTCTTT. It codes for CASSLTGQGGEAFF.

This clonotype came up many times. V gene TRBV24-1 combines with J gene TRBJ2-1; the match to TRBD2 covers 11 bases. This CDR3 spans 16 amino acids. V shed 5 bases, J shed 4 bases, and the junction held 6 bases outside the gene matches. Germline V gene lookup returns CDR1 KGHDR and CDR2 SFDVKD. The CDR3 here is CATSGPTSGMYNEQFF. Here the CDR3 DNA reads TGTGCCACCAGTGGCCCGACTAGCGGGATGTACAATGAGCAGTTCTTC.

This clonotype was seen a few times. The J gene is TRBJ1-1, the V gene TRBV29-1; no clear D gene. The CDR3 spans 12 residues. CDR1 is SQVTM, CDR2 ANQGSEA, per germline. V lost 5 bases and J lost 4, with 11 bases in between. DNA of the CDR3: TGCAGCGTTTGGGTTTTTAGCACTGAAGCTTTCTTT. This encodes CSVWVFSTEAFF. The full variable domain, with the rest looked up from reference TRBV29-1 and TRBJ1-1, is SAVISQKPSRDICQRGTSLTIQCQVDSQVTMMFWYRQQPGQSLTLIATANQGSEATYESGFVIDKFPISRPNLTFSTLTVSNMSPEDSSIYLCSVWVFSTEAFFGQGTRLTVV.

In this sample, this clonotype turned up many times. V usage is TRBV15 and J usage is TRBJ2-5; 14 bases match TRBD2. J gave up 5 bases and V 3 bases, and 17 bases lay outside the gene matches. The CDR3 has 20 residues. Germline assignment: CDR1 LNHNV and CDR2 YYDKDF (reference sequence). The CDR3 here is CATSSVSGTGTSGSGETQYF. CDR3 DNA: TGTGCCACCAGCAGCGTTTCCGGGACGGGGACTAGCGGGAGCGGTGAGACCCAGTACTTC.

CDR3 in amino acids: CSVAGRAYNEQFF. The CDR3 DNA is TGCAGCGTTGCGGGCAGGGCCTACAATGAGCAGTTCTTC. The gene calls are TRBV29-1 and TRBJ2-1; the D gene is possibly TRBD1 (5 bases). The CDR3 is 13 amino acids. CDR1 SQVTM and CDR2 ANQGSEA come from the germline V gene. V dropped 4 bases and J dropped 2 bases, with 9 bases sitting between them.

This clonotype showed up many times. The chain is built from TRBV20-1 and TRBJ2-2; the match to TRBD2 covers 8 bases. Germline V gene lookup returns CDR1 DFQATT and CDR2 SNEGSKA (reference sequence). The CDR3 runs to 17 residues. Unmatched junction bases numbered 10, after V lost 0 bases and J lost 4 bases. This CDR3 is CSARDTLGTRSTGELFF. CDR3 sequence (DNA): TGCAGTGCTAGAGATACGTTGGGGACTAGATCCACCGGGGAGCTGTTTTTT.

The V call is TRBV28, the J call TRBJ1-3, with 9 bases that match TRBD1. From germline, CDR1 is MDHEN and CDR2 SYDVKM. This CDR3 region has 16 residues. V shed 6 bases and J 0 bases; nucleotides not matched to a gene: 6. The chain's CDR3 is CASSAPTGGSGNTIYF. CDR3 in DNA: TGTGCCAGCAGCGCCCCGACAGGGGGCTCTGGAAACACCATATATTTT.

The V call is TRBV29-1, the J call TRBJ2-1, with D hard to call. The germline gives CDR1 SQVTM, CDR2 ANQGSEA. The CDR3 runs to 13 residues. The V and J ends lost 4 bases and 12 bases respectively, with 19 bases between them. CDR3 amino acids: CSVGGSTVNLQFF. The DNA of the CDR3 is TGCAGCGTTGGTGGGTCTACCGTCAATCTGCAGTTCTTC.

This clonotype came up a few times. The rearrangement joins TRBV7-9 to TRBJ2-7; D is undetermined. This CDR3 spans 12 amino acids. Germline CDR1 is SEHNR and CDR2 is FQNEAQ (reference sequence). V dropped 8 bases and J dropped 3 bases, with 11 bases sitting between them. CDR3 loop: CASRLGDYEQYF. The CDR3 DNA sequence: TGTGCCAGCCGATTGGGCGACTACGAGCAGTACTTC.

Concerning this clonotype itself: Given a much more abundant clone one base away, this may be a read error. The chain links TRBV5-1 to TRBJ1-2; tentatively, D is TRBD1 (5 bases). Germline CDR1 reads SGHRS; CDR2 reads YFSETQ. This CDR3 comprises 14 residues. The chain's CDR3 is CASSSDLTGDGYPF. CDR3 DNA: TGCGCCAGCAGCTCAGACTTAACGGGGGATGGCTACCCCTTC.

The sample holds many counts of this clonotype. V and J are TRBV5-1 and TRBJ2-5; 11 bases are shared with TRBD2. Trimming took 3 bases from V and 5 from J; bases not matched to a gene: 3. Germline CDR1 SGHRS, CDR2 YFSETQ. This CDR3 has 14 amino acids. As DNA, the CDR3 is TGCGCCAGCAGCTCGGGACTAGCGGCGGAGACCCAGTACTTC. Its protein product is CASSSGLAAETQYF.

This clonotype was counted at least ten times. The CDR3 nucleotides are TGTGCCAGCAGTTTATCAGCGGGCTCAGTTTCCCCAGGTTCTAATCAGCCCCAGCATTTT. Translating gives CASSLSAGSVSPGSNQPQHF. The rearrangement uses TRBV28 and TRBJ1-5; D gene unclear. Per germline, CDR1 MDHEN and CDR2 SYDVKM. CDR3 length: 20 residues. With 1 base removed from V and 4 bases from J, the gap between germline ends came to 26 bases. Supplemented by reference TRBV28 and TRBJ1-5, the full variable domain reads DVKVTQSSRYLVKRTGEKVFLECVQDMDHENMFWYRQDPGLGLRLIYFSYDVKMKEKGDIPEGYSVSREKKERFSLILESASTNQTSMYLCASSLSAGSVSPGSNQPQHFGDGTRLSIL.

The table lists this clonotype with many counts. In DNA form, the CDR3 reads TGTGCCAGCACCCGAGATAGGGGGCCCCAGCATTTT. Translated: CASTRDRGPQHF. V gene TRBV7-9 combines with J gene TRBJ1-5; D perhaps matches TRBD1 (5 bases). Germline V gene sequence: CDR1 SEHNR, CDR2 FQNEAQ (reference sequence). Trimming took 7 bases from V and 9 from J, leaving 13 bases between them. The CDR3 length is 12 residues.

This clonotype was observed at least ten times. The chain carries TRBV20-1 and TRBJ1-1; possible D gene TRBD1, 6 bases. Germline-derived CDR1 and CDR2 are DFQATT and SNEGSKA (reference sequence). The CDR3 runs to 13 residues. V was pared by 5 bases and J by 7 bases, with 17 bases between. As DNA, the CDR3 is TGCAGTGCTCCAGATCAGGGGCTGGGTGAAGCTTTCTTT. As protein: CSAPDQGLGEAFF.

This clonotype has a count of ten or more. This chain connects TRBV4-1 to TRBJ2-3; weak D call: TRBD2 (5 bases). In germline, CDR1 is MGHRA, CDR2 YSYEKL. The CDR3 spans 17 residues. V was trimmed by 1 base and J by 0 bases, leaving 14 bases between them. The CDR3 DNA is TGCGCCAGCAGCCAAGTGGGCAGGACTTCTAGCACAGATACGCAGTATTTT. Protein sequence: CASSQVGRTSSTDTQYF.

Many counts were recorded for this clonotype. The chain carries TRBV29-1 and TRBJ2-5, with D possibly TRBD2 on 5 matching bases. There are 12 residues in the CDR3. In germline, CDR1 is SQVTM, CDR2 ANQGSEA. V was pared by 1 base and J by 4 bases, with 7 bases between. The DNA for the CDR3 is TGCAGCGTTGAAGCCGGGGTAGAGACCCAGTACTTC. This sequence encodes CSVEAGVETQYF.

This clonotype was counted many times. The chain couples TRBV5-1 to TRBJ2-1; 10 nucleotides align to TRBD2. The CDR3 consists of 19 residues. Germline CDR1 and CDR2: SGHRS and YFSETQ. V trimming: 1 base; J trimming: 0 bases; junction bases outside the gene matches: 10. In nucleotides, the CDR3 is TGCGCCAGCAGCTTGTTTGCTAGCGGGAGCATAAGCTCCTACAATGAGCAGTTCTTC. Its protein product is CASSLFASGSISSYNEQFF.

This clonotype was picked up a small number of times. V and J are TRBV29-1 and TRBJ2-5; D possibly corresponds to TRBD2 (5 bases). CDR1 and CDR2 (germline): SQVTM, ANQGSEA. The CDR3 loop spans 15 amino acids. V dropped 3 bases and J dropped 1 base, with 15 bases sitting between them. CDR3 sequence: CSVDLNGIRQETQYF. For the CDR3, the DNA is TGCAGCGTTGATCTTAACGGGATCCGCCAAGAGACCCAGTACTTC.

This clonotype was seen repeatedly, ten times or more. The V gene is TRBV28, the J gene TRBJ1-2, with 10 positions matching TRBD1. After removal of 3 bases from V and 5 bases from J, the junction contained 6 bases not matched to a gene. Germline-derived CDR1 and CDR2 are MDHEN and SYDVKM. This CDR3 is 15 amino acids long. The CDR3 coding sequence is TGTGCCAGCAGTTTCGGGACAGGGGCAGGGTATGGCTACACCTTC. It is translated as CASSFGTGAGYGYTF.

This clonotype was recorded a few times. This sequence joins TRBV20-1 and TRBJ2-7; D might be TRBD2 (6 bases). Germline loops: CDR1 DFQATT, CDR2 SNEGSKA (reference sequence). The CDR3 runs 12 residues. The CDR3, as DNA: TGCACCGCGCGGGACGGTGCCCTCGAGCAGTACTTC. Amino acids: CTARDGALEQYF.

J is TRBJ2-1 and V is TRBV21-1; the table calls TRBD2, which could not be checked here. TRBV21-1 is termed a pseudogene. The CDR3 runs 13 residues. The CDR3 bases are TGTGCCAGCAGCAGACAAGTGGGAAATGAGCAGTTCTTC. This encodes CASSRQVGNEQFF.

This clonotype has ten or more counts. The chain links TRBV28 to TRBJ2-2; 11 bases are a match to TRBD2. The germline V gene encodes CDR1 MDHEN and CDR2 SYDVKM. The junction had 10 bases not matched to a gene; V was cut back by 6 bases and J by 7 bases. This CDR3 is built from 16 residues. The CDR3 DNA reads as TGTGCCAGCAGGCAGCTAGCGGGAGGCCAAGGCGGGGAGCTGTTTTTT. Residues: CASRQLAGGQGGELFF.

The rearrangement uses TRBV29-1 and TRBJ2-1; 7 bases match TRBD2. Germline assignment: CDR1 SQVTM and CDR2 ANQGSEA. The J segment lost 6 bases and the V segment lost 4 bases, leaving 9 bases of the junction unmatched. The CDR3 runs 14 residues. The CDR3 coding sequence is TGCAGCGTTGGTTGGCTAGCGGAAAGCAATGAGCAGTTCTTC. It specifies CSVGWLAESNEQFF.

This clonotype was detected many times. The CDR3 here is CSVVPGGPYEQYF. The DNA of the CDR3 is TGCAGCGTTGTCCCGGGAGGGCCGTACGAGCAGTACTTC. This sequence joins TRBV29-1 and TRBJ2-7; 8 bases align to TRBD2. Germline CDR1 reads SQVTM; CDR2 reads ANQGSEA. V lost 4 bases and J lost 4; bases outside the gene matches: 6. The CDR3 has 13 residues.

This clonotype was recorded at least ten times. The gene calls are TRBV20-1 and TRBJ1-2; D is unresolved. Trimming took off 0 bases at V and 7 bases at J, with 12 bases between the two ends. From germline, CDR1 is DFQATT and CDR2 SNEGSKA (reference sequence). The CDR3 contains 13 residues. This CDR3 reads CSARDWGLGGYTF. CDR3 nucleotides: TGCAGTGCTAGAGATTGGGGTTTGGGTGGCTACACCTTC.

This clonotype was detected many times. The rearrangement joins TRBV20-1 to TRBJ2-3; the match to TRBD2 covers 7 bases. There are 15 residues in the CDR3. Germline values: CDR1 DFQATT, CDR2 SNEGSKA (reference sequence). Here the CDR3 DNA reads TGCAGCCTCTTTAGTGGAGCGGGAAACACAGATACGCAGTATTTT. It specifies CSLFSGAGNTDTQYF.